This TCR beta chain was found in a study of cytomegalovirus exposure and HLA in healthy donors. With 60 Vbeta and 13 Jbeta primers, the PCR was carried out. Measured with immunoSEQ multiplex PCR; TCRdb has only the in-frame clones, and not every one. The sample lists under 150,000 clones; less than 80% were seen once. Donors sampled were nominally healthy, though unrecorded immune exposures were likely. The CDR3 is 16 amino acids. CDR1 is SEHNR and CDR2 is FQNEAQ in the germline V gene (reference sequence). V lost 2 bases and J 6 bases, leaving 19 bases between the germline ends. This receptor was obtained from a woman between 45 and 60 years old in good health and CMV-seropositive. This rearrangement joins TRBV7-9 to TRBJ1-2; no clear D gene. The sequencing sample was made of PBMCs. The CDR3 here is CASSLSLRNSRHGYTF. The CDR3 DNA is TGTGCCAGCAGCTTAAGTCTAAGGAACAGCCGGCATGGCTACACCTTC.